This TCR beta chain was sequenced for a study of cytomegalovirus exposure and HLA in healthy donors. Study observations and caveats: Previously analyzed data showed that most TCR beta V segments were productive at a frequency of about 87% or about 30%.

Germline-derived CDR1 and CDR2 are MNHEY and SMNVEV (reference sequence). V lost 6 bases to trimming and J lost 6 bases; unmatched junction nucleotides: 6. The CDR3 has 14 residues. Concerning this clone: What it recognizes is unknown.

Researchers ran the PCR with 60 Vbeta and 13 Jbeta primers. Assay: immunoSEQ multiplex PCR; the TCRdb copy retains only in-frame clones and omits some. This repertoire shows 120,000 or so clones, less than 10% found once; its top ten account for 5% to 6.5%. The rearrangement joins TRBV27 to TRBJ1-5; 9 bases map to TRBD1. This clonotype was obtained from a woman in her thirties or forties in good health and CMV-seropositive. Specimen: PBMCs. The CDR3 bases are TGTGCCAGCAGACCGACAGGGGGAGGTCAGCCCCAGCATTTT. It codes for CASRPTGGGQPQHF.